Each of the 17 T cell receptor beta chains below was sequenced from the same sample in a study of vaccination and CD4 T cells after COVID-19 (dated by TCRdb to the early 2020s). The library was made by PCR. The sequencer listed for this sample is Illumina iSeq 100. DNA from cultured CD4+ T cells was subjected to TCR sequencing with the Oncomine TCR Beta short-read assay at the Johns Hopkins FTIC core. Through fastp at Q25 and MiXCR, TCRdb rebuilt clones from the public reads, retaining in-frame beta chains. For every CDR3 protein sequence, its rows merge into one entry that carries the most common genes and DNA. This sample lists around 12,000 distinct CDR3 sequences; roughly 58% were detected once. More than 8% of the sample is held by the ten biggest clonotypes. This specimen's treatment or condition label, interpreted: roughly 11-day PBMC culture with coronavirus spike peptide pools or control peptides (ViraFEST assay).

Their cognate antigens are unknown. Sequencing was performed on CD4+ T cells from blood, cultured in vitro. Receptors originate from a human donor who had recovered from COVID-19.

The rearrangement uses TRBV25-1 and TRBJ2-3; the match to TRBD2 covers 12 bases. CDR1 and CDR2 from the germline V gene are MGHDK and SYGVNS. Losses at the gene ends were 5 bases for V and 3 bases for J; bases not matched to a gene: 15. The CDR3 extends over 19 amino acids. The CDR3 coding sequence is TGTGCCAGCAGTTCACTAAGACTAGCGGGAGCGGGCGTGACAGATACGCAGTATTTT. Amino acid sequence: CASSSLRLAGAGVTDTQYF.

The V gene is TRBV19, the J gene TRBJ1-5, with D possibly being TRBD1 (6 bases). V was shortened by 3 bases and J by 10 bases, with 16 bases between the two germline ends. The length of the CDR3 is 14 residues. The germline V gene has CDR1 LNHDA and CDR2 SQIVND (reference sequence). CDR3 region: CASSIDRLNGPQHF. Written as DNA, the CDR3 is TGTGCCAGTAGTATTGACAGGCTTAATGGTCCCCAGCATTTT.

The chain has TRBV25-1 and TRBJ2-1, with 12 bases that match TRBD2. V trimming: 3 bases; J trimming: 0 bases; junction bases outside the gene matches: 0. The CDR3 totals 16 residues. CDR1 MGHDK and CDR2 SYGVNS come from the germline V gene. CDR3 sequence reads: CASSETSGGSYNEQFF. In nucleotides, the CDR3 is TGTGCCAGCAGTGAGACTAGCGGGGGCTCCTACAATGAGCAGTTCTTC.

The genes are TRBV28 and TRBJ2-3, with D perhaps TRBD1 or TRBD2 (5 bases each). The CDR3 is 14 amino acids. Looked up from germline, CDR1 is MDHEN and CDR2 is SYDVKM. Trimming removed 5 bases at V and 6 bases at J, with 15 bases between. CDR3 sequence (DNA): TGTGCCAGCAGTCCCCCCGGGGCGCGGGATACGCAGTATTTT. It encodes CASSPPGARDTQYF.

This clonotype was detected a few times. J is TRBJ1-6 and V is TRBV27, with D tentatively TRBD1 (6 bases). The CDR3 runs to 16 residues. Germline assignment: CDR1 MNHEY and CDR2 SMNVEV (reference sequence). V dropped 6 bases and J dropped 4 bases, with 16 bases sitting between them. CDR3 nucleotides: TGTGCCAGCAGGGCCCGGGGGGCTGTATATAATTCACCCCTCCACTTT. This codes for CASRARGAVYNSPLHF.

The CDR3 spells CSARLSGGRDTQYF. CDR3 in DNA: TGCAGTGCTAGGCTATCTGGCGGACGAGATACGCAGTATTTT. This chain joins TRBV20-1 and TRBJ2-3; D ambiguous. Looked up from germline, CDR1 is DFQATT and CDR2 is SNEGSKA (reference sequence). V shed 3 bases and J shed 5 bases, with 15 bases lying between them. The CDR3 spans 14 residues.

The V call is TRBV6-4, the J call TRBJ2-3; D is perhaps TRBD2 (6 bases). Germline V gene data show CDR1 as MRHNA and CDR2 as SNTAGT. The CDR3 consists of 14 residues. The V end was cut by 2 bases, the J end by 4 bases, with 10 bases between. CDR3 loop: CASSDGRESDTQYF. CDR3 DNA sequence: TGTGCCAGCAGTGACGGTCGGGAGTCAGATACGCAGTATTTT.

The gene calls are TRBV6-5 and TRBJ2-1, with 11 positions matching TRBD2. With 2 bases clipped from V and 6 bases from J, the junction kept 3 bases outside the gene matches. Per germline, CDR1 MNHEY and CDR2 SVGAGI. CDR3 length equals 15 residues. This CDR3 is CASSYGLAGSNEQFF. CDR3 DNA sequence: TGTGCCAGCAGTTACGGACTAGCGGGCAGCAATGAGCAGTTCTTC.

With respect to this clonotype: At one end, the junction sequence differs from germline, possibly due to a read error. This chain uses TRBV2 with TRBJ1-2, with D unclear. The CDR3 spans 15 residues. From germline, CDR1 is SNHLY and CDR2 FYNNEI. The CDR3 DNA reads TGTGCCAGCAGGGCGGACCGATTTACTAAGTATGGCTACACCTTC. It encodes CASRADRFTKYGYTF.

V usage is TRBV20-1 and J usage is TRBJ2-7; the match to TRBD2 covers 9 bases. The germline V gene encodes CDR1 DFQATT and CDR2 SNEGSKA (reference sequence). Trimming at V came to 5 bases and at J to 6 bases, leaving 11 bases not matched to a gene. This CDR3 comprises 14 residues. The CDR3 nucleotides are TGCAGTGCTCCCAAAAGCGGGAGGAAAATCGAGCAGTACTTC. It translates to CSAPKSGRKIEQYF.

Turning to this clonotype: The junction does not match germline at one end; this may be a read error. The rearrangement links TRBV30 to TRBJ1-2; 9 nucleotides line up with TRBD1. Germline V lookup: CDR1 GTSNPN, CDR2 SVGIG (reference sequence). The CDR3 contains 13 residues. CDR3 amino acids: CACNRGRGYGYTF. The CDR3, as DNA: TGTGCCTGCAACAGGGGGCGAGGCTATGGCTACACTTTC.

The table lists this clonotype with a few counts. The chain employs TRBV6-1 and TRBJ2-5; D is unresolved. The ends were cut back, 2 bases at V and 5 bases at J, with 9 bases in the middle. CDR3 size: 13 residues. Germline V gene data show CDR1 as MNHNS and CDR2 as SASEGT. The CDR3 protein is CASSEYQAETQYF. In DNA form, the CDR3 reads TGTGCCAGCAGTGAATATCAGGCGGAGACCCAGTACTTC.

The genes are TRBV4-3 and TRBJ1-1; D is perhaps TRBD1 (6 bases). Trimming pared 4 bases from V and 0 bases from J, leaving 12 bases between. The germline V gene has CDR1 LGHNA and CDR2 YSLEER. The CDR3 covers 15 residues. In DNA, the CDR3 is TGCGCCAGCAGCCGACAGGCGACTATGAACACTGAAGCTTTCTTT. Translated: CASSRQATMNTEAFF.

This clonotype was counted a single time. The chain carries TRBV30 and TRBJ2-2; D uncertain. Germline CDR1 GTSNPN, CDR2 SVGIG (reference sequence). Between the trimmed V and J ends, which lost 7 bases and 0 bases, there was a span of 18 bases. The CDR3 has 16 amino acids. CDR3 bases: TGTGCCTCGGACGTCAGTAAACCCGCGAACACCGGGGAGCTGTTTTTT. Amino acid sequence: CASDVSKPANTGELFF.

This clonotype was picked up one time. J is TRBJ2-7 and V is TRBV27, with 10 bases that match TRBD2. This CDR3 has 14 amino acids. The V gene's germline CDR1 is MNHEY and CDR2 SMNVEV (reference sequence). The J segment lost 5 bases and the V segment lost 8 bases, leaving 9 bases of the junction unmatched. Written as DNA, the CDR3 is TGTGCCAGCGAATCGGCTAGCGGGAGCCACGAGCAGTACTTC. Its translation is CASESASGSHEQYF.

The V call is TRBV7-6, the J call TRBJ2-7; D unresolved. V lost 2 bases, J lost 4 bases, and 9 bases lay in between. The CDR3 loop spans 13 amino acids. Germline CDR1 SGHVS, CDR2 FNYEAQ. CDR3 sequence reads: CASSLSRYYEQYF. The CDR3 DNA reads TGTGCCAGCAGCTTAAGCCGATATTACGAGCAGTACTTC.

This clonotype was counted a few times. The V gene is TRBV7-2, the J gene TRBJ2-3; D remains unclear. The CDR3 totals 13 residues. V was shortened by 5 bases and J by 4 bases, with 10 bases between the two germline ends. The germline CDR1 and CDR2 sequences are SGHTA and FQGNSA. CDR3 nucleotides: TGTGCCAGCAGCCCAATAAGGGCAGATACGCAGTATTTT. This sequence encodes CASSPIRADTQYF.